The 4 T cell receptor beta chains below come from one sample, sequenced in a study of T cells and Merkel cell carcinoma outcomes. Only in-frame clones appear in the TCRdb table, and some are missing; sequencing was by immunoSEQ multiplex PCR. Counted here are several thousand clones, about 85% occurring once; the ten biggest clones make up roughly 5.1%. Sequenced material: tumor tissue from Merkel cell carcinoma. Source of these receptors: a human donor with Merkel cell carcinoma.

The chain uses TRBV5-6 and TRBJ2-7, with D unresolved. The CDR3 covers 13 residues. Germline lookup yields CDR1 SGHDT and CDR2 YYEEEE. The V gene lost 2 bases and the J gene lost 0 bases, with 6 bases spanning the gap. The CDR3 coding sequence is TGTGCCAGCAGCTTAGGCCGCTCCTACGAGCAGTACTTC. Amino acid sequence: CASSLGRSYEQYF.

The rearrangement uses TRBV5-1 and TRBJ2-1; 8 bases are shared with TRBD2. This CDR3 has 16 residues. J gave up 4 bases and V 0 bases, and 6 bases lay outside the gene matches. Germline V lookup: CDR1 SGHRS, CDR2 YFSETQ. CDR3 DNA sequence: TGCGCCAGCAGCTTGGATGCTAGCGGGTTTTACAATGAGCAGTTCTTC. This gives the protein CASSLDASGFYNEQFF.

The J gene is TRBJ2-4, the V gene TRBV27; D possibly matches TRBD1 or TRBD2 (6 bases each). The CDR3 is 17 amino acids. With 6 bases removed from V and 0 bases from J, the gap between germline ends came to 18 bases. Per germline, CDR1 MNHEY and CDR2 SMNVEV (reference sequence). The CDR3 DNA sequence: TGTGCCAGCAGGCATTTTGGGGGGCGAATAGCCAAAAACATTCAGTACTTC. It specifies CASRHFGGRIAKNIQYF.

This rearrangement joins TRBV4-3 to TRBJ1-4; D is uncertain. Germline CDR1 reads LGHNA; CDR2 reads YSLEER. V lost 1 base and J 8 bases, leaving 17 bases between the germline ends. This CDR3 region has 16 residues. CDR3 coding DNA: TGCGCCAGCAGCCAAGTATTAGACTCTGGAGGGGAAAAACTGTTTTTT. As protein: CASSQVLDSGGEKLFF.